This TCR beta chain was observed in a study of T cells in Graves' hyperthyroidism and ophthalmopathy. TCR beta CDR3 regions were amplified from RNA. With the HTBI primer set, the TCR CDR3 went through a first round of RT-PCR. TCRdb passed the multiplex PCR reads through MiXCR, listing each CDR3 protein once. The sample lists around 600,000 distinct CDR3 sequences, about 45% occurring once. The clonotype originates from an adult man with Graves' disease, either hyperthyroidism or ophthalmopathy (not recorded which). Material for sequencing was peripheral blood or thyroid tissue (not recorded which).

The CDR3 loop reads CASSQNTGRGSPLHF. The CDR3 nucleotides read TGTGCCAGCAGCCAAAATACAGGGAGGGGGTCACCCCTCCACTTT. The chain uses TRBV5-4 and TRBJ1-6; D perhaps matches TRBD1 (6 bases). V shed 4 bases and J shed 10 bases, with 18 bases lying between them. Germline CDR1 SGHNT, CDR2 YYREEE (reference sequence). This CDR3 contains 15 residues.